One and the same sample provided the 19 T cell receptor beta chains below, sequenced in a study of blood T cell repertoires in COVID-19. Generated by immunoSEQ multiplex PCR, the TCRdb table keeps only in-frame clones and is missing some. The table includes fewer than 85,000 clones, 82% detected once. The specimen sequenced was peripheral blood. These receptors all come from a woman in her sixties with acute or convalescent COVID-19.

The V call is TRBV6-1, the J call TRBJ2-1, with 12 bases matching TRBD2. CDR3 length equals 16 residues. With 3 bases clipped from V and 6 bases from J, the junction kept 6 bases outside the gene matches. CDR1 and CDR2 from the germline V gene are MNHNS and SASEGT. Here the CDR3 DNA reads TGTGCCAGCAGTGAGACTAGCGGGAGAATTTTCAATGAGCAGTTCTTC. It is translated as CASSETSGRIFNEQFF.

The chain carries TRBV7-8 and TRBJ1-3, with D possibly being TRBD1 (5 bases). V was cut by 1 base and J by 0 bases, with 10 bases left in between. CDR1 SGHVS and CDR2 FQNEAQ come from the germline V gene. The CDR3 consists of 16 residues. CDR3 sequence: CASSLDRPSSGNTIYF. DNA of the CDR3: TGTGCCAGCAGCTTAGACAGGCCCAGCTCTGGAAACACCATATATTTT.

This rearrangement joins TRBV28 to TRBJ2-5; possibly TRBD1 for D (6 bases). V gave up 4 bases and J gave up 2 bases, with 11 bases separating them. Germline CDR1 is MDHEN and CDR2 is SYDVKM. This CDR3 spans 14 amino acids. Written as DNA, the CDR3 is TGTGCCAGCAGTTCGACAGGTGGTCAAGAGACCCAGTACTTC. It is translated as CASSSTGGQETQYF.

The V gene is TRBV2, the J gene TRBJ1-2, with TRBD1 identical over 7 bases. Losses at the gene ends were 8 bases for V and 3 bases for J; bases not matched to a gene: 6. Germline values: CDR1 SNHLY, CDR2 FYNNEI. The CDR3 is 13 residues long. The CDR3 reads CASSGQADYGYTF. DNA of the CDR3: TGTGCCAGCTCTGGACAGGCGGACTATGGCTACACCTTC.

This clone appeared a single time. This chain links TRBV28 with TRBJ1-4, with 7 bases that match TRBD1. Per the germline V gene, CDR1 is MDHEN and CDR2 is SYDVKM. V lost 8 bases, J lost 6 bases, and 12 bases stayed unmatched. The CDR3 length is 15 residues. The CDR3 DNA reads as TGTGCCAGCGTAGGGGCCGGGACAGTCGATGAAAAACTGTTTTTT. Translated, it gives CASVGAGTVDEKLFF.

V usage is TRBV3-1 (or the pseudogene TRBV3-2) and J usage is TRBJ1-1, with no clear D. CDR1 and CDR2 from the germline V gene are LGHDT and YNNKEL (reference sequence). This CDR3 region has 18 residues. V lost 0 bases, J lost 3 bases, and 20 bases lay in between. The CDR3 is CASSQDHWVSELDTEAFF. The DNA for the CDR3 is TGTGCCAGCAGCCAAGATCATTGGGTCTCGGAGCTTGACACTGAAGCTTTCTTT.

This clone was seen only a few times. The genes are TRBV18 and TRBJ2-7, with D perhaps TRBD2 (5 bases). CDR1 and CDR2 from the germline V gene are KGHSH and LQKENI. CDR3 length: 13 amino acids. The V gene lost 3 bases and the J gene lost 2 bases, with 8 bases spanning the gap. The CDR3: CASSPSETYEQYF. The DNA for the CDR3 is TGTGCCAGCTCACCTAGCGAGACCTACGAGCAGTACTTC.

This chain connects TRBV29-1 to TRBJ1-3, with D unclear. V was pared by 4 bases and J by 0 bases, with 10 bases between. This CDR3 has 14 residues. Germline CDR1 SQVTM, CDR2 ANQGSEA. The DNA for the CDR3 is TGCAGCGTTGCTACCATGTACTCTGGAAACACCATATATTTT. It specifies CSVATMYSGNTIYF.

The CDR3 loop is CASSALSYNYGYTF. In nucleotides, the CDR3 is TGTGCCAGCAGTGCTCTATCCTATAACTATGGCTACACCTTC. The chain couples TRBV25-1 to TRBJ1-2; D gene unclear. The CDR3 sequence is 14 residues long. Germline assignment: CDR1 MGHDK and CDR2 SYGVNS. V was trimmed by 4 bases and J by 1 base, leaving 10 bases between them.

The V call is TRBV29-1, the J call TRBJ1-2; TRBD1 matches 7 bases. Per the germline V gene, CDR1 is SQVTM and CDR2 is ANQGSEA. The V segment lost 6 bases and the J segment 4 bases; nucleotides outside the gene matches: 8. The CDR3 length is 13 residues. CDR3 in DNA: TGCAGCGTCGGTCAGGGGGAAGGCTATGGCTACACCTTC. Protein product: CSVGQGEGYGYTF.

This rearrangement joins TRBV10-3 to TRBJ2-5; 10 bases line up with TRBD2. With 3 bases clipped from V and 5 bases from J, the junction kept 6 bases outside the gene matches. Germline CDR1 ENHRY, CDR2 SYGVKD. This CDR3 spans 15 amino acids. For the CDR3, the DNA is TGTGCCATCAGTGAACAGAATAGCGGGAGGGAGACCCAGTACTTC. Amino acids: CAISEQNSGRETQYF.

Ten or more counts support this clone. V usage is TRBV28 and J usage is TRBJ1-1; TRBD1 aligns across 7 bases. Germline V lookup: CDR1 MDHEN, CDR2 SYDVKM. With V trimmed by 7 bases and J by 7 bases, 12 bases remained unmatched. This CDR3 has 14 amino acids. DNA for the CDR3: TGTGCCAGCACCCGGGACAGTTCCACCAGTGAAGCTTTCTTT. Its translation is CASTRDSSTSEAFF.

This clone was observed once. The chain couples TRBV4-1 to TRBJ1-1; 7 nucleotides align to TRBD1. This CDR3 is built from 16 residues. Germline assignment: CDR1 MGHRA and CDR2 YSYEKL. V was clipped by 3 bases and J by 7 bases; unmatched bases: 14. In DNA form, the CDR3 reads TGCGCCAGCAGCCAGAGCGACTCCGGGACAGCCTTTGAAGCTTTCTTT. It is translated as CASSQSDSGTAFEAFF.

V gene TRBV18 combines with J gene TRBJ1-2, with 10 bases matching TRBD1. V dropped 0 bases and J dropped 5; count of bases not matched to a gene: 9. CDR3 size: 17 residues. CDR1 is KGHSH and CDR2 is LQKENI in the germline V gene. CDR3 nucleotide sequence: TGTGCCAGCTCACCACCGAGGTCTGGACAGGGGGTGTATGGCTACACCTTC. Translation gives CASSPPRSGQGVYGYTF.

This sequence joins TRBV30 and TRBJ1-2; 9 bases fit TRBD1. With V trimmed by 2 bases and J by 7 bases, 5 bases remained unmatched. This CDR3 has 13 residues. CDR1 is GTSNPN and CDR2 is SVGIG in the germline V gene (reference sequence). The CDR3 sequence is CAWSLDRGGGYTF. The CDR3 region has the DNA TGTGCCTGGAGTCTAGACAGGGGGGGTGGCTACACCTTC.

The CDR3 protein is CASSVAGMGSETQYF. Here the CDR3 DNA reads TGTGCCAGCAGCGTAGCAGGGATGGGATCTGAGACCCAGTACTTC. This sequence joins TRBV9 and TRBJ2-5; D possibly corresponds to TRBD1 (5 bases). The V gene lost 0 bases and the J gene lost 5 bases, with 14 bases spanning the gap. This CDR3 has 15 amino acids. The germline gives CDR1 SGDLS, CDR2 YYNGEE.

The V gene is TRBV7-2, the J gene TRBJ1-5, with TRBD1 matching 9 bases. Germline V gene lookup returns CDR1 SGHTA and CDR2 FQGNSA. J lost 3 bases, V lost 1 base, and 7 bases had no gene match. There are 17 residues in the CDR3. DNA for the CDR3: TGTGCCAGCAGCTTAGTAGGGACAGGGCTAAACAATCAGCCCCAGCATTTT. This codes for CASSLVGTGLNNQPQHF.

The chain uses TRBV5-1 and TRBJ2-2; no clear D. The V gene lost 6 bases and the J gene lost 4 bases, with 13 bases spanning the gap. The germline V gene encodes CDR1 SGHRS and CDR2 YFSETQ. The CDR3 contains 14 residues. The CDR3: CASNEVQTTGELFF. The CDR3 DNA follows: TGCGCCAGCAACGAGGTCCAGACCACCGGGGAGCTGTTTTTT.

CDR3 nucleotide sequence: TGTGCCAGCAGGAGACTGTGGGACAGGGAGCATGAGCAGTTCTTC. It translates to CASRRLWDREHEQFF. The rearrangement joins TRBV13 to TRBJ2-1; the match to TRBD1 covers 9 bases. J was trimmed by 8 bases and V by 6 bases; bases with no gene match: 11. The CDR3 loop spans 15 amino acids. Germline V gives CDR1 PRHDT, CDR2 FYEKMQ (reference sequence). Variable domain in full (rest from reference TRBV13 and TRBJ2-1): AAGVIQSPRHLIKEKRETATLKCYPIPRHDTVYWYQQGPGQDPQFLISFYEKMQSDKGSIPDRFSAQQFSDYHSELNMSSLELGDSALYFCASRRLWDREHEQFFGPGTRLTVL.